This entry describes one T cell receptor beta chain. V was clipped by 5 bases and J by 5 bases, with 12 bases between them. Per germline, CDR1 KGHSH and CDR2 LQKENI. This CDR3 has 13 residues. This specimen belongs to a study of sequential checkpoint blockade in melanoma. Looking at the study overall: First-line arms were nivolumab then ipilimumab, or the reverse, randomized 1:1. Both treatment sequences were followed by maintenance nivolumab.

Profiled with immunoSEQ multiplex PCR; TCRdb holds only in-frame clones, not every one. The sample lists several hundred clones; roughly a fifth were seen once. Specified treatment: randomized to nivolumab then ipilimumab (arm A) or the reverse (arm B). None of the patients previously received DNA-damaging chemotherapy. This sequence was found in a human donor with melanoma. Sequencing was performed on tumor tissue (inferred from file names), taken from a patient given nivolumab and ipilimumab in sequence. This chain links TRBV18 with TRBJ2-5; D may be TRBD1 (5 bases). The CDR3 spells CASSRTKGETQYF. In nucleotides, the CDR3 is TGTGCCAGCTCAAGAACCAAGGGGGAGACCCAGTACTTC.